The entry below gives a single T cell receptor beta chain sequence along with its context. Its antigen is undetermined. TCRdb's copy holds only in-frame clones and misses some; the assay was immunoSEQ multiplex PCR. The sample holds 20,000 to 25,000 clones, about 82% seen once. These data belong to a study of somatic mutations in cytotoxic T cells in rheumatoid arthritis. The CDR3 length is 13 residues. Trimming stripped 2 bases from V and 6 bases from J, with 7 bases between. The germline CDR1 and CDR2 sequences are MNHEY and SMNVEV (reference sequence). Notes on the study in general: Adjustment for multiple comparisons was not applied to the slight TRBV07 underrepresentation observed in rheumatoid arthritis patients. Of some 67 patients, 8 had a largest CD8+ clone that exceeded 20% of CD8+ cells. Age-dependent increases in CD8+ clonality occurred in rheumatoid arthritis patients but not in healthy controls.

Flow cytometry was used to check the purity of CD4+ and CD8+ cells, which had been isolated by positive magnetic bead selection. The TCR sequence derives from an adult with rheumatoid arthritis. V is TRBV27 and J is TRBJ2-2, with no clear D. Sequences were obtained from CD8+ T cells sorted from blood. CDR3 DNA: TGTGCCAGCAGTTTAGGCGGAGCCGGGGAGCTGTTTTTT. Translation gives CASSLGGAGELFF.